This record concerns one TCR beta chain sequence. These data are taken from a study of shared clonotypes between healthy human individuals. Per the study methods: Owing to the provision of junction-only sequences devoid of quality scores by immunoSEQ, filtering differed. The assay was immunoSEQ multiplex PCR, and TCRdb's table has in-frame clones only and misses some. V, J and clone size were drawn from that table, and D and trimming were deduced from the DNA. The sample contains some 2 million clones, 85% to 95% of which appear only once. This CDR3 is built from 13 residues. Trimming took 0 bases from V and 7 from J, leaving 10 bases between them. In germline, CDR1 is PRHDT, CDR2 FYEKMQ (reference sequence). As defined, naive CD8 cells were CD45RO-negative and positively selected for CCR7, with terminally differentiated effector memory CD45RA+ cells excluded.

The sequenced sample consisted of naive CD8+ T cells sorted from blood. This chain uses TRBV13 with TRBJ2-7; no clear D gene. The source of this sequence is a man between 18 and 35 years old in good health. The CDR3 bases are TGTGCCAGCAGCTTAGGACTGACACCGGAGCAGTACTTC. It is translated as CASSLGLTPEQYF.